The 27 T cell receptor beta chains presented below share a single source sample, sequenced in a study of T cells after yellow fever vaccination. TCRdb recomputed calls from the 5' RACE reads with MiXCR, one row per CDR3 protein. The sample has roughly 300,000 distinct CDR3 sequences, around 7% seen once. Sequencing was performed on PBMCs, taken roughly 45 days after the first yellow fever vaccination. These receptors came from a young man who received the YFV17D yellow fever vaccine.

This clonotype occurred a few times. V usage is TRBV7-2 and J usage is TRBJ2-1, with 12 positions matching TRBD2. Germline CDR1 is SGHTA and CDR2 is FQGNSA. This CDR3 region has 15 residues. V lost 2 bases and J lost 8; bases outside the gene matches: 4. In DNA, the CDR3 is TGTGCCAGCAGCTTACCTAGCGGGGGGGCCTATGAGCAGTTCTTC. Its protein product is CASSLPSGGAYEQFF.

This clonotype was seen a handful of times. The chain recombines TRBV12-3 or TRBV12-4 with TRBJ2-2, with 8 bases lining up with TRBD1. V shed 6 bases and J 6 bases; nucleotides not matched to a gene: 3. The CDR3 runs to 13 residues. CDR3 DNA sequence: TGTGCCAGCAGACCGACAGGGGCCGGGGAGCTGTTTTTT. As protein: CASRPTGAGELFF.

This clonotype has only a few counts. This chain uses TRBV5-1 with TRBJ2-1, with D tentatively TRBD1 (6 bases). Germline V lookup: CDR1 SGHRS, CDR2 YFSETQ. The germline V and J ends were trimmed by 6 bases and 0 bases, with 13 bases remaining between them. The CDR3 contains 15 residues. CDR3 sequence: CASTIGGFSYNEQFF. The CDR3, as DNA: TGCGCCAGCACAATAGGGGGTTTCTCCTACAATGAGCAGTTCTTC.

This clonotype was detected ten times or more. CDR3 in amino acids: CASSLNGLAPTDTQYF. The CDR3 DNA sequence: TGTGCCAGCAGCTTGAATGGGCTAGCTCCCACAGATACGCAGTATTTT. This chain uses TRBV5-5 with TRBJ2-3; a possible D gene is TRBD2 (5 bases). The CDR3 totals 16 residues. Germline CDR1 SGHKS, CDR2 YYEKEE (reference sequence). V gave up 1 base and J gave up 2 bases, with 14 bases separating them.

This clonotype has just a few counts. This chain links TRBV4-3 with TRBJ2-2; no clear D. The CDR3 runs to 13 residues. Germline values: CDR1 LGHNA, CDR2 YSLEER. V was trimmed by 0 bases and J by 6 bases, leaving 5 bases between them. The CDR3 nucleotides are TGCGCCAGCAGCCAAGATTTTTCCGGGGAGCTGTTTTTT. Protein sequence: CASSQDFSGELFF.

The rearrangement joins TRBV5-1 to TRBJ1-4; 8 nucleotides match TRBD1. The length of the CDR3 is 16 residues. CDR1 is SGHRS, CDR2 YFSETQ, per germline. After removal of 4 bases from V and 0 bases from J, the junction contained 5 bases not matched to a gene. The CDR3 DNA is TGCGCCAGCAGCCTACAGGGGGATCCAACTAATGAAAAACTGTTTTTT. Translation gives CASSLQGDPTNEKLFF.

This clonotype appeared a single time. J is TRBJ1-1 and V is TRBV11-3; no clear D gene. Trimming took off 1 base at V and 6 bases at J, with 9 bases between the two ends. Germline V gives CDR1 SGHNT, CDR2 YENEEA. The CDR3 is 13 residues long. This chain's CDR3 is CASSLAPAAEAFF. The CDR3 DNA sequence: TGTGCCAGCAGCTTAGCCCCGGCGGCTGAAGCTTTCTTT.

The rearrangement links TRBV7-2 to TRBJ2-5; D is perhaps TRBD1 (6 bases). This CDR3 region has 13 residues. V lost 5 bases and J 5 bases, leaving 12 bases between the germline ends. CDR1 and CDR2 from the germline V gene are SGHTA and FQGNSA. CDR3 amino acids: CASSPGDFETQYF. The DNA of the CDR3 is TGTGCCAGCAGCCCAGGGGATTTTGAGACCCAGTACTTC.

This clonotype was seen only a few times. This chain uses TRBV7-9 with TRBJ2-2; D may be TRBD2 (5 bases). Germline V gene lookup returns CDR1 SEHNR and CDR2 FQNEAQ (reference sequence). V lost 5 bases and J 6 bases, leaving 7 bases between the germline ends. The CDR3 consists of 12 residues. Written as DNA, the CDR3 is TGTGCCAGCAGCGGGAGCGCCGGGGAGCTGTTTTTT. It encodes CASSGSAGELFF.

This clonotype has a handful of counts. The CDR3 sequence is CASSRSPGQGSTDTQYF. For the CDR3, the DNA is TGCGCCAGCAGCAGATCACCGGGACAGGGGAGCACAGATACGCAGTATTTT. This chain uses TRBV5-1 with TRBJ2-3, with 10 nucleotides matching TRBD1. The CDR3 contains 17 residues. The J segment lost 0 bases and the V segment lost 4 bases, leaving 8 bases of the junction unmatched. CDR1 SGHRS and CDR2 YFSETQ come from the germline V gene.

This clonotype was picked up a small number of times. The CDR3 is CASSIRTGAVGGYTF. CDR3 nucleotides: TGTGCCAGCAGCATTAGGACAGGGGCCGTGGGGGGCTACACCTTC. The chain has TRBV5-4 and TRBJ1-2, with 9 bases identical to TRBD1. This CDR3 has 15 residues. Losses at the gene ends were 4 bases for V and 8 bases for J; bases not matched to a gene: 12. CDR1 is SGHNT, CDR2 YYREEE, per germline (reference sequence). Filled out from reference TRBV5-4 and TRBJ1-2, the complete variable domain reads ETGVTQSPTHLIKTRGQQVTLRCSSQSGHNTVSWYQQALGQGPQFIFQYYREEENGRGNFPPRFSGLQFPNYSSELNVNALELDDSALYLCASSIRTGAVGGYTFGSGTRLTVV.

In its sample, this clonotype was seen many times. CDR3 sequence reads: CASSLATSGGADTQYF. CDR3 coding DNA: TGCGCCAGCAGCTTGGCGACTAGCGGGGGAGCAGATACGCAGTATTTT. This sequence joins TRBV5-1 and TRBJ2-3, with TRBD2 matching 12 bases. The V segment lost 0 bases and the J segment 4 bases; nucleotides outside the gene matches: 3. Per germline, CDR1 SGHRS and CDR2 YFSETQ. This CDR3 is built from 16 residues.

This chain joins TRBV7-2 and TRBJ2-7; D assignment may be TRBD1 or TRBD2 (5 bases each). Looked up from germline, CDR1 is SGHTA and CDR2 is FQGNSA. Trimming pared 1 base from V and 1 base from J, leaving 17 bases between. The length of the CDR3 is 17 residues. Here the CDR3 reads CASSLGAVGDGSYEQYF. For the CDR3, the DNA is TGTGCCAGCAGCTTAGGGGCCGTGGGGGACGGATCCTACGAGCAGTACTTC.

This clonotype was found a few times. This chain links TRBV6-2 or TRBV6-3 with TRBJ2-1, with 13 bases identical to TRBD2. The junction had 7 bases not matched to a gene; V was cut back by 6 bases and J by 2 bases. This CDR3 has 17 residues. Looked up from germline, CDR1 is MNHEY and CDR2 is SVGEGT. CDR3 amino acids: CASSKGLAGPPYNEQFF. The CDR3 DNA is TGTGCCAGCAGCAAGGGACTAGCGGGGCCCCCCTACAATGAGCAGTTCTTC.

The chain links TRBV6-2 or TRBV6-3 to TRBJ2-2; no definite D call. This CDR3 is 14 amino acids long. CDR1 MNHEY and CDR2 SVGEGT come from the germline V gene. Trimming took off 6 bases at V and 5 bases at J, with 13 bases between the two ends. The CDR3, as DNA: TGTGCCAGCAGAGTTGCCCAGGCAACCGGGGAGCTGTTTTTT. Translated: CASRVAQATGELFF.

In this sample, this clonotype turned up many times. The chain links TRBV5-1 to TRBJ1-6; 8 nucleotides align to TRBD1. This CDR3 spans 14 amino acids. CDR1 SGHRS and CDR2 YFSETQ come from the germline V gene. V was pared by 5 bases and J by 9 bases, with 7 bases of the junction left unmatched. CDR3 sequence (DNA): TGCGCCAGCAGTAGGGACAGGAGAAGTTCACCCCTCCACTTT. Amino acids: CASSRDRRSSPLHF.

This sequence joins TRBV5-4 and TRBJ1-2, with TRBD1 matching over 7 bases. J was trimmed by 5 bases and V by 4 bases; bases with no gene match: 8. CDR1 and CDR2 (germline): SGHNT, YYREEE (reference sequence). The CDR3 contains 14 residues. The CDR3 loop reads CASSATGRRYGYTF. Written as DNA, the CDR3 is TGTGCCAGCAGCGCGACAGGGAGGCGTTATGGCTACACCTTC.

The rearrangement links TRBV28 to TRBJ2-1, with D maybe TRBD1 (5 bases). Germline CDR1 is MDHEN and CDR2 is SYDVKM. The CDR3 totals 13 residues. V shed 4 bases and J shed 5 bases, with 9 bases lying between them. This chain's CDR3 is CASSWGFNNEQFF. The CDR3 DNA reads TGTGCCAGCAGTTGGGGCTTTAACAATGAGCAGTTCTTC.

This clonotype has ten or more counts. The genes are TRBV7-9 and TRBJ2-7, with D maybe TRBD2 (5 bases). The CDR3 is 14 residues long. V was trimmed by 5 bases and J by 4 bases, leaving 15 bases between them. Germline-derived CDR1 and CDR2 are SEHNR and FQNEAQ (reference sequence). The CDR3 is CASSPVPTGYEQYV. The CDR3 DNA reads as TGTGCCAGCAGCCCCGTCCCCACGGGGTACGAGCAGTACGTC.

The chain is built from TRBV4-1 and TRBJ2-5, with TRBD2 matching 9 bases. CDR3 length equals 17 residues. The trim removed 0 bases at V and 5 bases at J, leaving 10 bases unmatched. The V gene's germline CDR1 is MGHRA and CDR2 YSYEKL. The CDR3 DNA reads as TGCGCCAGCAGCCAAGATTATCGGCGGGGGGGCCCCGAGACCCAGTACTTC. Encoded protein: CASSQDYRRGGPETQYF.

This clonotype was picked up many times. The chain links TRBV20-1 to TRBJ2-7, with a tentative D call TRBD2 (7 bases). The CDR3 sequence is 12 residues long. The germline V and J ends were trimmed by 4 bases and 9 bases, with 16 bases remaining between them. Germline CDR1 and CDR2: DFQATT and SNEGSKA (reference sequence). CDR3 in amino acids: CSATGGPTGQYF. Here the CDR3 DNA reads TGCAGTGCTACGGGGGGCCCTACCGGGCAGTACTTC.

The V and J genes are TRBV18 and TRBJ1-1; 7 bases fit TRBD1. The CDR3 extends over 14 amino acids. V lost 6 bases, J lost 6 bases, and 10 bases stayed unmatched. From germline, CDR1 is KGHSH and CDR2 LQKENI. CDR3 in DNA: TGTGCCAGCTCTGATTTAGGGGGCTACGCTGAAGCTTTCTTT. This translates into CASSDLGGYAEAFF.

The chain employs TRBV12-3 or TRBV12-4 and TRBJ1-1, with D uncertain. Trimming shortened V by 3 bases and J by 8 bases, and 13 bases separated the two germline ends. There are 13 residues in the CDR3. This chain's CDR3 is CASSFSPGKEAFF. Written as DNA, the CDR3 is TGTGCCAGCAGTTTTTCGCCGGGAAAAGAAGCTTTCTTT.

The V call is TRBV2, the J call TRBJ2-7, with TRBD1 as a possible D gene (6 bases). V lost 4 bases and J 7 bases, leaving 11 bases between the germline ends. This CDR3 has 12 amino acids. CDR1 is SNHLY and CDR2 is FYNNEI in the germline V gene. CDR3 protein: CASSGGLGEQYF. In DNA form, the CDR3 reads TGTGCCAGCAGTGGGGGGCTAGGGGAGCAGTACTTC. Together with reference TRBV2 and TRBJ2-7, the CDR3 gives the full variable domain: EPEVTQTPSHQVTQMGQEVILRCVPISNHLYFYWYRQILGQKVEFLVSFYNNEISEKSEIFDDQFSVERPDGSNFTLKIRSTKLEDSAMYFCASSGGLGEQYFGPGTRLTVT.

This clonotype turned up a few times. V usage is TRBV7-8 and J usage is TRBJ2-7; TRBD1 is a possible D gene (5 bases). Looked up from germline, CDR1 is SGHVS and CDR2 is FQNEAQ. V gave up 8 bases and J gave up 2 bases, with 13 bases separating them. The CDR3 covers 13 residues. The CDR3 protein is CASVPGHTYEQYF. The CDR3 bases are TGTGCCAGCGTTCCAGGACATACCTACGAGCAGTACTTC.

The sample holds a few counts of this clonotype. This CDR3 is CAWMGGATNEKLFF. The CDR3 DNA reads as TGTGCCTGGATGGGGGGCGCAACTAATGAAAAACTGTTTTTT. The rearrangement joins TRBV30 to TRBJ1-4; possibly TRBD1 for D (6 bases). V was pared by 4 bases and J by 0 bases, with 9 bases between. The CDR3 contains 14 residues. The V gene's germline CDR1 is GTSNPN and CDR2 SVGIG (reference sequence).

This clonotype was seen a few times. The chain joins TRBV20-1 to TRBJ1-6, with a tentative D call TRBD1 (6 bases). Trimming pared 1 base from V and 10 bases from J, leaving 20 bases between. The CDR3 contains 16 residues. Germline V CDR1 and CDR2: DFQATT, SNEGSKA (reference sequence). The CDR3 DNA reads TGCAGTGCTAGAGTCTCTTCCAGGGGCTTTGGATCACCCCTCCACTTT. Its translation: CSARVSSRGFGSPLHF.